The TCR beta chain under discussion was sequenced for a study of blood T cells in healthy people across ages. Germline V gene lookup returns CDR1 GTSNPN and CDR2 SVGIG (reference sequence). Trimming at V came to 0 bases and at J to 7 bases, leaving 3 bases not matched to a gene. The length of the CDR3 is 13 residues. This clonotype was counted between two and nine times. A second PCR, run for roughly 6 to 11 cycles, used a sample-barcoded 5' primer plus a J-beta primer mix. In TCRdb, the 5' RACE reads were re-called with MiXCR into one record per CDR3 protein. The sample lists about 1.6 million distinct CDR3 sequences; around 35% were seen once.

The sequence came from a woman aged 25 to 39 in good health. The specimen sequenced was blood. The V gene is TRBV30, the J gene TRBJ1-5; 7 nucleotides match TRBD1. As DNA, the CDR3 is TGTGCCTGGAGTGTCCAGGGGGGCCAGCCCCAGCATTTT. It is translated as CAWSVQGGQPQHF.